A single sample is the source of the 12 T cell receptor beta chains below, sequenced in a study of spatial heterogeneity in lung cancer. The sample's time point: sample taken at primary tumor resection. No cells were sorted before sequencing. The whole RNA sequenced was extracted from tumor, nontumor lung or frozen PBMC. TCRdb redid the calling of the 5' RACE reads with MiXCR, one entry per CDR3 protein. The sample consists of about 48,000 distinct CDR3 sequences, under 6% of them appearing once. Specimen: PBMCs, collected at surgery. These receptors originate from a male donor with early-stage non-small cell lung cancer.

In its sample, this clonotype was seen many times. The chain recombines TRBV12-3 or TRBV12-4 with TRBJ1-5; the D gene is possibly TRBD1 (6 bases). The CDR3 has 14 amino acids. V dropped 2 bases and J dropped 3 bases, with 8 bases sitting between them. For the CDR3, the DNA is TGTGCCAGCAGTTTAAGGGACACCAATCAGCCCCAGCATTTT. Protein sequence: CASSLRDTNQPQHF.

This clonotype appeared many times. The CDR3, as DNA: TGTGCCAGCAGCTTCCGAGGACTAGCGGGACGCACAGATACGCAGTATTTT. Encoded protein: CASSFRGLAGRTDTQYF. The chain employs TRBV7-7 and TRBJ2-3; 12 bases match TRBD2. CDR1 and CDR2 from the germline V gene are SSHAT and FNYEAQ (reference sequence). The junction had 5 bases not matched to a gene; V was cut back by 3 bases and J by 1 base. This CDR3 is 17 amino acids long.

In its sample, this clonotype was seen many times. This chain links TRBV7-9 with TRBJ2-1; D unclear. V dropped 7 bases and J dropped 6 bases, with 7 bases sitting between them. CDR1 is SEHNR and CDR2 is FQNEAQ in the germline V gene (reference sequence). This CDR3 region has 11 residues. CDR3 sequence: CASTRTNEQFF. The CDR3, as DNA: TGTGCCAGCACCCGGACCAATGAGCAGTTCTTC.

This clonotype has at least ten counts. This chain connects TRBV14 to TRBJ2-1; D unclear. Germline V CDR1 and CDR2: SGHDN, FVKESK. Trimming removed 0 bases at V and 4 bases at J, with 10 bases between. The CDR3 has 15 amino acids. For the CDR3, the DNA is TGTGCCAGCAGCCAAGATCTTTGGGCATACAATGAGCAGTTCTTC. This translates into CASSQDLWAYNEQFF.

This clonotype has a count of ten or more. CDR3 nucleotides: TGTGCCAGCAGCCGACGAGGGACAGGTGGACTCTATGGCTACACCTTC. It is translated as CASSRRGTGGLYGYTF. V usage is TRBV3-1 and J usage is TRBJ1-2, with 8 bases aligning to TRBD1. In germline, CDR1 is LGHDT, CDR2 YNNKEL (reference sequence). The length of the CDR3 is 16 residues. V lost 4 bases and J lost 4; bases outside the gene matches: 11. Based on the CDR3 plus reference TRBV3-1 and TRBJ1-2, the full variable domain is DTAVSQTPKYLVTQMGNDKSIKCEQNLGHDTMYWYKQDSKKFLKIMFSYNNKELIINETVPNRFSPKSPDKAHLNLHINSLELGDSAVYFCASSRRGTGGLYGYTFGSGTRLTVV.

The rearrangement uses TRBV10-3 and TRBJ2-7; 13 nucleotides agree with TRBD2. Trimming took 3 bases from V and 5 from J; bases not matched to a gene: 10. In germline, CDR1 is ENHRY, CDR2 SYGVKD. This CDR3 contains 17 residues. CDR3 in amino acids: CAISESVGLAGVHEQYF. The CDR3 nucleotides are TGTGCCATCAGTGAATCTGTAGGACTAGCGGGAGTACACGAGCAGTACTTC.

This clonotype was recorded many times. The chain combines TRBV29-1 with TRBJ2-3; D is undetermined. The CDR3 extends over 12 amino acids. Germline assignment: CDR1 SQVTM and CDR2 ANQGSEA. Trimming shortened V by 3 bases and J by 0 bases, and 4 bases separated the two germline ends. CDR3 protein: CSVDPSTDTQYF. The CDR3 coding sequence is TGCAGCGTTGATCCTAGCACAGATACGCAGTATTTT.

This clonotype has ten or more counts. V and J are TRBV27 and TRBJ1-1, with 12 bases aligning to TRBD1. Unmatched junction bases numbered 4, after V lost 8 bases and J lost 6 bases. The CDR3 sequence is 13 residues long. The V gene's germline CDR1 is MNHEY and CDR2 SMNVEV (reference sequence). The CDR3 nucleotides read TGTGCCAGCGGGACAGGGGGCTGGTCTGAAGCTTTCTTT. Translating it yields CASGTGGWSEAFF.

This clonotype was picked up many times. V and J are TRBV5-1 and TRBJ2-4; a weak D match, TRBD1 (6 bases). Trimming took off 0 bases at V and 5 bases at J, with 6 bases between the two ends. The germline CDR1 and CDR2 sequences are SGHRS and YFSETQ. The CDR3 loop spans 13 amino acids. CDR3 loop: CASSLGQENIQYF. CDR3 sequence (DNA): TGCGCCAGCAGCTTGGGACAGGAAAACATTCAGTACTTC.

At least ten counts were recorded for this clonotype. V usage is TRBV20-1 and J usage is TRBJ1-5; a possible D gene is TRBD1 (5 bases). The CDR3 extends over 13 amino acids. Germline V gene data show CDR1 as DFQATT and CDR2 as SNEGSKA (reference sequence). V lost 3 bases, J lost 5 bases, and 11 bases lay in between. The CDR3 coding sequence is TGCAGTGCTAGGCCGGTAGGGGATCAGCCCCAGCATTTT. Translation gives CSARPVGDQPQHF.

This clonotype was recorded many times. The chain couples TRBV2 to TRBJ1-5; 8 nucleotides match TRBD1. This CDR3 has 16 amino acids. The J segment lost 9 bases and the V segment lost 5 bases, leaving 15 bases of the junction unmatched. Germline V lookup: CDR1 SNHLY, CDR2 FYNNEI. The CDR3 DNA follows: TGTGCCAGCAGTCTCGACAGGGGCACTCCCCTAGGGCCCCAGCATTTT. It is translated as CASSLDRGTPLGPQHF.

In this sample, this clonotype turned up many times. This chain uses TRBV9 with TRBJ2-4; 8 bases map to TRBD1. Looked up from germline, CDR1 is SGDLS and CDR2 is YYNGEE. V was pared by 2 bases and J by 0 bases, with 4 bases of the junction left unmatched. This CDR3 contains 16 residues. The CDR3 loop reads CASSVTGDPAKNIQYF. The DNA for the CDR3 is TGTGCCAGCAGCGTGACAGGGGATCCAGCCAAAAACATTCAGTACTTC.